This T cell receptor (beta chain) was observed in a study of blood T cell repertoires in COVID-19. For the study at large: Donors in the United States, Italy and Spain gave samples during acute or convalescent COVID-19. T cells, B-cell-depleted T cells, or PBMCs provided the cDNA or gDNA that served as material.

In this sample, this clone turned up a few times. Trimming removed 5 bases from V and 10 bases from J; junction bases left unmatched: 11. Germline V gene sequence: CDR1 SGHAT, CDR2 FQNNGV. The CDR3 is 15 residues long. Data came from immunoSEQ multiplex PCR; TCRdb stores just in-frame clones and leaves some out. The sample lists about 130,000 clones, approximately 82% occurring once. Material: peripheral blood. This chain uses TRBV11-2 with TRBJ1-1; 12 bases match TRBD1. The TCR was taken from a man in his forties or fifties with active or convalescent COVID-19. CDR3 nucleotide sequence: TGTGCCAGCAGCCCAAGTGGGGACAGGGGGCAAGGAGCTTTCTTT. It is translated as CASSPSGDRGQGAFF. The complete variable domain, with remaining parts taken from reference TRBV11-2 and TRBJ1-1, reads EAGVAQSPRYKIIEKRQSVAFWCNPISGHATLYWYQQILGQGPKLLIQFQNNGVVDDSQLPKDRFSAERLKGVDSTLKIQPAKLEDSAVYLCASSPSGDRGQGAFFGQGTRLTVV.